Shown below are 8 T cell receptor beta chains from a single sample sequenced in a study of blood T cell repertoires in COVID-19. Here immunoSEQ multiplex PCR was the method, and the copy in TCRdb shows in-frame clones only, minus some. The data show around 450,000 clones, with about 90% seen just once and roughly 0.66% held by the top ten. Sequencing was done on a sample of PBMCs or T cells enriched from blood (not recorded which). The receptors shown here come from a man between 18 and 29 years old who had recovered from COVID-19.

J is TRBJ2-1 and V is TRBV3-1 (or the pseudogene TRBV3-2), with 13 bases fitting TRBD2. Per germline, CDR1 LGHDT and CDR2 YNNKEL (reference sequence). V lost 1 base and J lost 6; bases outside the gene matches: 9. CDR3 size: 18 residues. CDR3: CASSQGLAGGLGVNEQFF. The CDR3 nucleotides are TGTGCCAGCAGCCAAGGACTAGCGGGAGGACTAGGGGTCAATGAGCAGTTCTTC.

This clone was detected only once. This chain joins TRBV7-2 and TRBJ1-1; TRBD1 matches at 9 bases. The length of the CDR3 is 16 residues. Germline-derived CDR1 and CDR2 are SGHTA and FQGNSA. The ends lost 5 bases at V and 3 bases at J; junction bases unmatched: 10. In DNA, the CDR3 is TGTGCCAGCAGCGTAAGGGACAGGGAGTGGGACACTGAAGCTTTCTTT. Translated: CASSVRDREWDTEAFF.

This chain joins TRBV29-1 and TRBJ1-1; D is unclear. The CDR3 extends over 12 amino acids. Trimming left V 3 bases short and J 2 bases short, with 7 bases between. The germline V gene encodes CDR1 SQVTM and CDR2 ANQGSEA. For the CDR3, the DNA is TGCAGCGTTGACCAGGCCAACACTGAAGCTTTCTTT. Encoded protein: CSVDQANTEAFF.

The V call is TRBV2, the J call TRBJ1-1, with D tentatively TRBD1 (6 bases). V dropped 9 bases and J dropped 4 bases, with 15 bases sitting between them. The CDR3 is made up of 13 amino acids. CDR1 is SNHLY and CDR2 is FYNNEI in the germline V gene. The CDR3 bases are TGTGCCAGAAATAACAGGGCAAGCACTGAAGCTTTCTTT. Translating it yields CARNNRASTEAFF.

The J gene is TRBJ1-2, the V gene TRBV28; 7 nucleotides line up with TRBD1. The J segment lost 2 bases and the V segment lost 6 bases, leaving 15 bases of the junction unmatched. The CDR3 loop spans 17 amino acids. CDR1 is MDHEN, CDR2 SYDVKM, per germline. The CDR3 region is CASRSSRTGLRNYGYTF. CDR3 in DNA: TGTGCCAGCAGAAGTAGTAGGACAGGCCTGCGAAACTATGGCTACACCTTC.

This clone was detected once. The DNA for the CDR3 is TGTGCCAGCAGCAACAGCTATAGCAATCAGCCCCAGCATTTT. Translating it yields CASSNSYSNQPQHF. The chain uses TRBV27 and TRBJ1-5; D is ambiguous. This CDR3 is built from 14 residues. The V gene lost 6 bases and the J gene lost 0 bases, with 9 bases spanning the gap. Germline assignment: CDR1 MNHEY and CDR2 SMNVEV (reference sequence).

The rearrangement links TRBV13 to TRBJ1-2; no clear D. Trimming stripped 1 base from V and 5 bases from J, with 5 bases between. CDR1 is PRHDT, CDR2 FYEKMQ, per germline (reference sequence). This CDR3 region has 12 residues. The DNA for the CDR3 is TGTGCCAGCAGCTTAGCCGGGTATGGCTACACCTTC. Translated, it gives CASSLAGYGYTF.

The CDR3 protein is CASSEHRVDSNYGYTF. CDR3 coding DNA: TGCGCCAGCAGTGAACACAGGGTGGATTCGAACTATGGCTACACCTTC. V is TRBV10-2 and J is TRBJ1-2, with D perhaps matching TRBD1 (6 bases). Trimming removed 3 bases at V and 2 bases at J, with 16 bases between. Germline assignment: CDR1 WSHSY and CDR2 SAAADI. This CDR3 is built from 16 residues.